This TCR beta chain was sequenced in a study of cytotoxic CD8 clonotypes in ibrutinib-treated CLL. Study background: The taking of response samples occurred after a median around 11 months of treatment, with a range of 6 to 36. Each sample contained, on average, approximately 230,000 productive templates and 75,000 to 100,000 productive rearrangements. Notes on the study in general: Treatment saw public clonotypes, which were uncommon, either contract or stay stable.

Sequencing was designed to attain a depth spanning 1 in 200,000 to 1 in 1 million T cells. Data came from immunoSEQ multiplex PCR; TCRdb stores just in-frame clones and leaves some out. The table shows about 310,000 clones, with just under 80% occurring only once. Germline loops: CDR1 MDHEN, CDR2 SYDVKM. The CDR3 contains 14 residues. V was trimmed by 3 bases and J by 6 bases, leaving 12 bases between them. The table lists this clone with a count of one. Its matching antigen is unknown. The sequence was obtained from a human donor with chronic lymphocytic leukemia. The rearrangement uses TRBV28 and TRBJ1-5; D gene uncertain. The material sequenced was PBMCs, taken before ibrutinib treatment. The CDR3: CASSFKFRGQPQHF. The CDR3, as DNA: TGTGCCAGCAGTTTTAAATTTAGAGGTCAGCCCCAGCATTTT.